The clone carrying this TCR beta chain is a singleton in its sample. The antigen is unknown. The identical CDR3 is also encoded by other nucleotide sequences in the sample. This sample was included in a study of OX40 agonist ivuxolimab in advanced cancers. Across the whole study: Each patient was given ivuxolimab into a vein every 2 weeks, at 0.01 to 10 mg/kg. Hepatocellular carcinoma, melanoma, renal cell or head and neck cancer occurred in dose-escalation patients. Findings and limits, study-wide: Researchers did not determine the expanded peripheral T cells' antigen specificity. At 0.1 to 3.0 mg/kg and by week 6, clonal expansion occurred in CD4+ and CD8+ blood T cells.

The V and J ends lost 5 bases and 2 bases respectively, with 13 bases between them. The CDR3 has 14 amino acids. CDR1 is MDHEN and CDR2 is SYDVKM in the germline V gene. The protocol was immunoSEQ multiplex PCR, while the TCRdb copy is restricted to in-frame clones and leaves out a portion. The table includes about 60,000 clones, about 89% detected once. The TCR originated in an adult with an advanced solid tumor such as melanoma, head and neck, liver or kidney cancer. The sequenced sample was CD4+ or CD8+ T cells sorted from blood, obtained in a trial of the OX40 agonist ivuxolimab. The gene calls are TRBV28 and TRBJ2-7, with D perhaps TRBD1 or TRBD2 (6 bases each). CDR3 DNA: TGTGCCAGCAGTGCGATCGGGGGCACCTACGAGCAGTACTTC. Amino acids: CASSAIGGTYEQYF.